The 19 T cell receptor beta chains presented below share a single source sample, sequenced in a study of identical twins (dated by TCRdb to 2016 to 2017). The receptor library was made with 5' RACE. Sequenced on an Illumina HiSeq 2000. The public reads were quality trimmed at Q25 with fastp and then assembled into clones with MiXCR by TCRdb, keeping productive beta chains. Every entry covers one CDR3 protein and lists the most common genes and DNA from its rows. The sample table holds 410,000 or so distinct CDR3 sequences, of which about 18% were seen once. The ten top clones hold around 10% of the sample. Sequenced: naive T cells sorted from blood. The sample's cell subset or site, from its label and the paper: cells isolated with a human naive T-cell isolation kit. Source of these receptors: a man aged 45 to 65 in good health.

This clonotype was found a few times. The chain recombines TRBV24-1 with TRBJ2-4, with no clear D. V lost 3 bases, J lost 9 bases, and 11 bases lay in between. CDR1 is KGHDR and CDR2 is SFDVKD in the germline V gene. The CDR3 spans 13 residues. The CDR3 loop reads CATSDTRTGIQYF. The CDR3 region has the DNA TGTGCCACCAGTGATACGAGGACCGGCATTCAGTACTTC.

The CDR3 DNA is TGTGGCGTGGAGAAGTACACCGGGGAGCTGTTTTTT. It codes for CGVEKYTGELFF. The genes are TRBV28 and TRBJ2-2; D call uncertain. Per the germline V gene, CDR1 is MDHEN and CDR2 is SYDVKM. The CDR3 has 12 residues.

This clonotype was found a few times. This chain connects TRBV7-2 to TRBJ1-2; 8 bases align to TRBD1. CDR3 length equals 13 residues. The germline V gene has CDR1 SGHTA and CDR2 FQGNSA. V was pared by 3 bases and J by 8 bases, with 5 bases of the junction left unmatched. The CDR3 region is CASSLGQVAGYTF. CDR3 in DNA: TGTGCCAGCAGCTTGGGACAGGTCGCGGGCTACACCTTC.

This clonotype was seen ten or more times. The V gene is TRBV7-2, the J gene TRBJ2-1; tentatively, D is TRBD1 (5 bases). CDR3 length equals 13 residues. Per the germline V gene, CDR1 is SGHTA and CDR2 is FQGNSA. The V end was cut by 3 bases, the J end by 10 bases, with 13 bases between. The CDR3 region is CASSFVGLGEQFF. DNA for the CDR3: TGTGCCAGCAGCTTTGTGGGGCTGGGAGAGCAGTTCTTC.

This clonotype appeared many times. The chain links TRBV6-4 to TRBJ2-2, with D perhaps matching TRBD1 (5 bases). CDR3 length equals 14 residues. The V end was cut by 6 bases, the J end by 2 bases, with 10 bases between. Germline assignment: CDR1 MRHNA and CDR2 SNTAGT. The CDR3 DNA reads as TGTGCCAGCAGAGAACAGGCCAACACCGGGGAGCTGTTTTTT. It encodes CASREQANTGELFF.

At least ten counts were recorded for this clonotype. The gene calls are TRBV5-1 and TRBJ2-7; possibly TRBD2 for D (6 bases). CDR3 length equals 14 residues. Germline V gene data show CDR1 as SGHRS and CDR2 as YFSETQ. The V gene lost 6 bases and the J gene lost 0 bases, with 13 bases spanning the gap. The CDR3 DNA follows: TGCGCCAGCAACCCCGGGACTTTCTCCTACGAGCAGTACTTC. Translating gives CASNPGTFSYEQYF.

There are a few counts of this clonotype. This rearrangement joins TRBV12-3 or TRBV12-4 to TRBJ2-7; TRBD1 might be the D (6 bases). This CDR3 spans 14 amino acids. The V gene lost 4 bases and the J gene lost 2 bases, with 12 bases spanning the gap. CDR3 in DNA: TGTGCCAGCAGTTCCCCGGGACACCCCTACGAGCAGTACTTC. It encodes CASSSPGHPYEQYF.

The V call is TRBV12-3 or TRBV12-4, the J call TRBJ2-5, with a weak D call TRBD2 (6 bases). Trimming took off 2 bases at V and 9 bases at J, with 10 bases between the two ends. The CDR3 loop spans 12 amino acids. The CDR3 DNA reads as TGTGCCAGCAGTTTAACCACGGGGGCCCAGTACTTC. Translation: CASSLTTGAQYF.

This clonotype appeared a few times. The chain carries TRBV20-1 and TRBJ2-3; D is perhaps TRBD1 (5 bases). CDR1 is DFQATT, CDR2 SNEGSKA, per germline (reference sequence). CDR3 size: 13 residues. Trimming stripped 4 bases from V and 0 bases from J, with 8 bases between. In nucleotides, the CDR3 is TGCAGTGCTACGACAGCGAGCACAGATACGCAGTATTTT. It yields the protein CSATTASTDTQYF.

This clonotype has only a few counts. V and J are TRBV15 and TRBJ2-1; D might be TRBD1 or TRBD2, each matching 5 bases. Trimming took 0 bases from V and 7 from J, leaving 16 bases between them. The CDR3 has 16 residues. Germline lookup yields CDR1 LNHNV and CDR2 YYDKDF (reference sequence). The CDR3 nucleotides are TGTGCCACCAGCAGAGATTTTGGGACCCCGGGAAATGAGCAGTTCTTC. This sequence encodes CATSRDFGTPGNEQFF.

V usage is TRBV20-1 and J usage is TRBJ2-7, with 8 positions matching TRBD1. The J segment lost 1 base and the V segment lost 4 bases, leaving 3 bases of the junction unmatched. The CDR3 covers 13 residues. CDR1 is DFQATT, CDR2 SNEGSKA, per germline (reference sequence). This CDR3 is CSATGDRSYEQYF. The CDR3, as DNA: TGCAGTGCTACCGGGGACAGGTCCTACGAGCAGTACTTC.

This clonotype was observed many times. The chain has TRBV5-1 and TRBJ2-4; D gene ambiguous. V lost 2 bases and J 8 bases, leaving 11 bases between the germline ends. There are 13 residues in the CDR3. Germline V gene lookup returns CDR1 SGHRS and CDR2 YFSETQ. The CDR3 nucleotides are TGCGCCAGCAGCTTACAAGACCGGGACATTCAGTACTTC. This encodes CASSLQDRDIQYF.

The CDR3 sequence is CASSSTGLSEKLFF. The CDR3 DNA reads TGTGCCAGCTCATCGACAGGGCTGAGTGAAAAACTGTTTTTT. The chain uses TRBV18 and TRBJ1-4; 7 positions agree with TRBD1. This CDR3 is built from 14 residues. Germline V gives CDR1 KGHSH, CDR2 LQKENI. The V gene end was trimmed by 5 bases and the J gene end by 7 bases; junction bases not matched to a gene: 7. The full variable domain, in which reference TRBV18 and TRBJ1-4 provide the parts outside the CDR3, is NAGVMQNPRHLVRRRGQEARLRCSPMKGHSHVYWYRQLPEEGLKFMVYLQKENIIDESGMPKERFSAEFPKEGPSILRIQQVVRGDSAAYFCASSSTGLSEKLFFGSGTQLSVL.

This clonotype was observed a handful of times. The chain has TRBV6-5 and TRBJ1-6, with 9 bases aligning to TRBD1. V trimming: 2 bases; J trimming: 6 bases; junction bases outside the gene matches: 14. CDR3 length: 19 residues. Germline V gene lookup returns CDR1 MNHEY and CDR2 SVGAGI. The CDR3 DNA is TGTGCCAGCAGTTACACTTTACAGGGGGCCGGGTCTTTTAATTCACCCCTCCACTTT. Its translation is CASSYTLQGAGSFNSPLHF.

This clonotype was counted between two and nine times. The chain links TRBV6-5 to TRBJ2-5; TRBD1 or TRBD2 may be the D gene (5 bases each). The CDR3 spans 13 residues. The germline gives CDR1 MNHEY, CDR2 SVGAGI. V was shortened by 3 bases and J by 5 bases, with 10 bases between the two germline ends. The CDR3 DNA reads TGTGCCAGCAGTTATTTGGGGGTGGAGACCCAGTACTTC. Protein: CASSYLGVETQYF.

This clonotype appeared a few times. The rearrangement uses TRBV20-1 and TRBJ2-1; TRBD2 matches at 11 bases. V lost 5 bases, J lost 7 bases, and 7 bases stayed unmatched. Per germline, CDR1 DFQATT and CDR2 SNEGSKA (reference sequence). The CDR3 has 14 residues. The CDR3 reads CSAVSGRALNEQFF. CDR3 sequence (DNA): TGCAGTGCTGTTAGCGGGAGGGCCCTTAATGAGCAGTTCTTC.

The CDR3 DNA reads as TGTGCCAGCAGCCACGGGCGGAGCTCCTACAATGAGCAGTTCTTC. Its protein is CASSHGRSSYNEQFF. The chain has TRBV12-3 or TRBV12-4 and TRBJ2-1, with D uncertain. Trimming took 6 bases from V and 0 from J, leaving 12 bases between them. CDR3 size: 15 residues.

In this sample, this clonotype turned up many times. The rearrangement joins TRBV12-3 or TRBV12-4 to TRBJ2-3; unclear D gene. CDR3 length: 15 residues. V lost 3 bases, J lost 2 bases, and 12 bases lay in between. CDR3 residues: CASSFGSRITDTQYF. In nucleotides, the CDR3 is TGTGCCAGCAGTTTCGGCAGTCGAATCACAGATACGCAGTATTTT.

This clonotype has just a few counts. V is TRBV6-4 and J is TRBJ1-6; D possibly corresponds to TRBD1 (5 bases). Germline assignment: CDR1 MRHNA and CDR2 SNTAGT. CDR3 length: 13 amino acids. V lost 8 bases and J lost 7, with 12 bases in between. The CDR3 bases are TGTGCCAGCGGGGGGTCCAGGAATTCACCCCTCCACTTT. This sequence encodes CASGGSRNSPLHF.